The entry that follows covers one T cell receptor (beta chain) sequence. Its target is not known. This sample is part of a study of radiotherapy plus CTLA-4 blockade in lung cancer. About the study: Among patients, under 20% showed objective responses, and approximately 31% had disease control. General study results and limits: Expansion in blood of tumor-derived TCR clones was seen after radiotherapy plus ipilimumab. Early shifts in blood T cell clones, with interferon-beta, reportedly predicted response best.

The table came from immunoSEQ multiplex PCR; TCRdb's copy has only in-frame clones and leaves some out. The sample lists 12,000 to 15,000 clones, around three quarters occurring once. V was shortened by 4 bases and J by 2 bases, with 12 bases between the two germline ends. Germline lookup yields CDR1 MNHEY and CDR2 SVGAGI. The CDR3 has 16 amino acids. The J gene is TRBJ2-6, the V gene TRBV6-5, with a possible D match to TRBD2 (6 bases). The TCR comes from a human donor with non-small cell lung cancer whose response to radiotherapy plus ipilimumab could not be evaluated. The sample consisted of peripheral blood, taken from a patient treated with radiotherapy plus ipilimumab. CDR3 DNA: TGTGCCAGCAGTTCCCGGTGGGGGGCTGGGGCCAACGTCCTGACTTTC. This encodes CASSSRWGAGANVLTF.